Sequencing of this T cell receptor (beta chain) was carried out in a study of blood T cell repertoires in COVID-19. The CDR3 is 18 amino acids. Trimming pared 4 bases from V and 0 bases from J, leaving 18 bases between. Germline V gene data show CDR1 as KGHDR and CDR2 as SFDVKD. Methods used by the authors: Reference gene primer amplification yielded estimated nucleated cell counts. TCRdb keeps only in-frame clones here, not all; method: immunoSEQ multiplex PCR. V and J calls and clone size are as listed in that table; D and trimming were resolved from the DNA. The table includes about 280,000 clones, approximately 81% detected once. This clone has a single count.

Material for sequencing was PBMCs or T cells enriched from blood (not recorded which). The chain carries TRBV24-1 and TRBJ2-1; D perhaps matches TRBD1 (6 bases). This TCR was recovered from a woman aged 50 to 65 who had recovered from COVID-19. The CDR3 nucleotides read TGTGCCACCAGTGACTCCACAGGGATCCAGGGCTCCTACAATGAGCAGTTCTTC. Translation: CATSDSTGIQGSYNEQFF.